Described below is a single TCR beta chain sequence and its context. Each CDR3 protein gets one entry after TCRdb re-called the 5' RACE reads with MiXCR. Found here are a few hundred thousand distinct CDR3 sequences, 9% to 15% of them singletons; the top ten hold around 7.8%. The V and J ends lost 3 bases and 4 bases, in that order; junction bases with no gene match: 10. CDR3 length: 16 amino acids. This specimen belongs to a study of identical twins. The same data also went into a second study, on yellow fever vaccine responses in identical twins.

The sequenced material came from CD8+ T cells sorted from blood. The origin of this receptor is a woman between 18 and 29 years old in good health. The chain is built from TRBV12-3 or TRBV12-4 and TRBJ2-3, with TRBD2 matching 7 bases. The CDR3 reads CASSFSLREDADTQYF. CDR3 DNA: TGTGCCAGCAGTTTCTCCCTACGGGAGGACGCAGATACGCAGTATTTT.